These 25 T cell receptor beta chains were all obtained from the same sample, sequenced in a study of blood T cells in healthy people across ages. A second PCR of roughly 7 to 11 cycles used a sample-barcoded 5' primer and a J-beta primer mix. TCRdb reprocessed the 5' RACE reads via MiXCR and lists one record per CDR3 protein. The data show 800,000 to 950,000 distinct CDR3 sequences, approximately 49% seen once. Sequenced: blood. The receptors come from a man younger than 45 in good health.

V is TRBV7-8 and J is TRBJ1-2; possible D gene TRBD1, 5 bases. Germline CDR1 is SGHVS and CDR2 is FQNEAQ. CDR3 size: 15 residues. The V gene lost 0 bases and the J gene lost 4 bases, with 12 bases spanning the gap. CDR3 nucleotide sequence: TGTGCCAGCAGCTTAGCAGGGGAAGGCACCTATGGCTACACCTTC. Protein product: CASSLAGEGTYGYTF. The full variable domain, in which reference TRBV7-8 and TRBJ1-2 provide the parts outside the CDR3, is GAGVSQSPRYKVAKRGQDVALRCDPISGHVSLFWYQQALGQGPEFLTYFQNEAQLDKSGLPSDRFFAERPEGSVSTLKIQRTQQEDSAVYLCASSLAGEGTYGYTFGSGTRLTVV.

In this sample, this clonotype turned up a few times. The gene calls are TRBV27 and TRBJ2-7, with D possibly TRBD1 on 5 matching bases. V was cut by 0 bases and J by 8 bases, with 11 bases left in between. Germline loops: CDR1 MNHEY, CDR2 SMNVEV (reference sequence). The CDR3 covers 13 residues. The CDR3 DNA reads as TGTGCCAGCAGTTTATCGGTGGGGCATAAGCAGTACTTC. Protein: CASSLSVGHKQYF.

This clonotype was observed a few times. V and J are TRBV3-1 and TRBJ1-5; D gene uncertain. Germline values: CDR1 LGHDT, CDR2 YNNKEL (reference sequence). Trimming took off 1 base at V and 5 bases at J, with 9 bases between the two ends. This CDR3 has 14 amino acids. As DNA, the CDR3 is TGTGCCAGCAGCCAAGGGTCCCCCGATCAGCCCCAGCATTTT. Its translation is CASSQGSPDQPQHF.

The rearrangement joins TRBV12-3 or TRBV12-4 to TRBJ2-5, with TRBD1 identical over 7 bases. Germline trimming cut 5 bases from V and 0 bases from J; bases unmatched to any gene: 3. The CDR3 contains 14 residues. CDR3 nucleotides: TGTGCCAGCAGTCAGACAGGGTACCAAGAGACCCAGTACTTC. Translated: CASSQTGYQETQYF.

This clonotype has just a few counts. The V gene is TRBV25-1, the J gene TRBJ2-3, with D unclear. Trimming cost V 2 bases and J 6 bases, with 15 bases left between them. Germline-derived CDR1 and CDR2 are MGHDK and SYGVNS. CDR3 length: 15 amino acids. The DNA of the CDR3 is TGTGCCAGCAGTGAAGCTTCGGGCCCGCTGGATACGCAGTATTTT. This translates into CASSEASGPLDTQYF.

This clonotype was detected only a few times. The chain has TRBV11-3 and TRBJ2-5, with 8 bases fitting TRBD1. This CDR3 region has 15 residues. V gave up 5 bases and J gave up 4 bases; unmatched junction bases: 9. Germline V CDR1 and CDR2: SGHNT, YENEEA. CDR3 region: CASSPRQGRTETQYF. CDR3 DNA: TGTGCCAGCAGCCCCAGACAGGGGCGGACAGAGACCCAGTACTTC.

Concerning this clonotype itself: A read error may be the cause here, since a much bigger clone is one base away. The CDR3 region has the DNA TGTGCCAGCAGTTTCCGACAGTACAATGAGCAGTTCTTC. Protein sequence: CASSFRQYNEQFF. V gene TRBV28 combines with J gene TRBJ2-1; possibly TRBD1 for D (5 bases). Trimming took off 3 bases at V and 4 bases at J, with 7 bases between the two ends. CDR3 length: 13 residues. The germline gives CDR1 MDHEN, CDR2 SYDVKM.

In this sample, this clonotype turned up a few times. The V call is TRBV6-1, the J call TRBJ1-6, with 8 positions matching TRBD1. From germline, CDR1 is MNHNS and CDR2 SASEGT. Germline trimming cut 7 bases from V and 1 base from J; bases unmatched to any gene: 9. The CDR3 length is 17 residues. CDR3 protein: CASTGETGVSYNSPLHF. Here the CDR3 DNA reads TGTGCCAGCACCGGAGAGACAGGGGTGTCCTATAATTCACCCCTCCACTTT.

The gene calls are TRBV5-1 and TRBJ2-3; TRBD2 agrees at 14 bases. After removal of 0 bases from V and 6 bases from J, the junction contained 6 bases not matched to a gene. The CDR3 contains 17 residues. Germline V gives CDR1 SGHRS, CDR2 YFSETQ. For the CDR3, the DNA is TGCGCCAGCAGCTTGGAGTTGACTAGCGGGGGGGCGGATACGCAGTATTTT. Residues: CASSLELTSGGADTQYF.

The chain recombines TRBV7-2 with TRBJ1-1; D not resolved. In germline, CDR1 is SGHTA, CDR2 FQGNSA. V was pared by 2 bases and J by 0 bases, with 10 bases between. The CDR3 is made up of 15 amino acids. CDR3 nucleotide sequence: TGTGCCAGCAGCTTAAACCCCGGTGTGAACACTGAAGCTTTCTTT. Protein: CASSLNPGVNTEAFF.

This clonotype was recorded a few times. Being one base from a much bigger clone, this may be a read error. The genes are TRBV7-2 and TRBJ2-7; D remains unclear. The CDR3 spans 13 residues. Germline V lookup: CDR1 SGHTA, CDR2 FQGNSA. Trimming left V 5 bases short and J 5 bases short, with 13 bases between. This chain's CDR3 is CASSVEFRNEQYF. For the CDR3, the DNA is TGTGCCAGCAGCGTAGAGTTCCGGAACGAGCAGTACTTC.

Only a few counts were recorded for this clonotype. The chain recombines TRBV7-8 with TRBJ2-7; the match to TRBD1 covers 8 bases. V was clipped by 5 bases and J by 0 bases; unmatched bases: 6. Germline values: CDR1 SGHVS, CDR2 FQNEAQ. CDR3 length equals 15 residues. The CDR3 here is CASSTGGLSSYEQYF. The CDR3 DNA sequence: TGTGCCAGCAGCACAGGGGGTCTGAGCTCCTACGAGCAGTACTTC.

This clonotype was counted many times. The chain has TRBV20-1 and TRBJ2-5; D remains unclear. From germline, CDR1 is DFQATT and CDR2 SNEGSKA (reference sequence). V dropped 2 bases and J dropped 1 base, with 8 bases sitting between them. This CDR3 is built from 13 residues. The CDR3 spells CSARRPAQETQYF. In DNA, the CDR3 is TGCAGTGCTAGACGCCCGGCCCAAGAGACCCAGTACTTC.

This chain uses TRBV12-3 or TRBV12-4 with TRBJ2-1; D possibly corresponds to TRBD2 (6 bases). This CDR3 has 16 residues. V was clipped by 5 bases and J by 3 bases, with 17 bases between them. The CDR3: CASSGSRGGSYNEQFF. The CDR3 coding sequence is TGTGCCAGCAGTGGTTCGCGTGGGGGGAGCTACAATGAGCAGTTCTTC.

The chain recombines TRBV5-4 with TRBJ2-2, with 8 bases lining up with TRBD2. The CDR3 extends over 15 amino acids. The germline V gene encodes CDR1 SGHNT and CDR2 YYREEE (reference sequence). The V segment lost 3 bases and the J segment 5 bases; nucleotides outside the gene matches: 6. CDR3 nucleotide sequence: TGTGCCAGCAGCTCGGGCGGGGGGCGGACCGGGGAGCTGTTTTTT. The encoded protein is CASSSGGGRTGELFF.

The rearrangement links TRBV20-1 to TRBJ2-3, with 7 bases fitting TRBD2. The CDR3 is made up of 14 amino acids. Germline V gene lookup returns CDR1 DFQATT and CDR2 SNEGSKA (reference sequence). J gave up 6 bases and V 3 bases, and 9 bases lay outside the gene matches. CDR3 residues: CSARRTRLFDTQYF. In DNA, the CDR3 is TGCAGTGCTAGGCGGACTAGGTTGTTTGATACGCAGTATTTT.

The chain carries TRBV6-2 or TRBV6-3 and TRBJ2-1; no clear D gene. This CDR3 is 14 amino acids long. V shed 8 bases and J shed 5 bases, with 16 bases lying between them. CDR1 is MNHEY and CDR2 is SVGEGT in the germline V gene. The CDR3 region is CASFRGRVDNEQFF. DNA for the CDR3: TGTGCCAGCTTCCGAGGTAGGGTTGACAATGAGCAGTTCTTC.

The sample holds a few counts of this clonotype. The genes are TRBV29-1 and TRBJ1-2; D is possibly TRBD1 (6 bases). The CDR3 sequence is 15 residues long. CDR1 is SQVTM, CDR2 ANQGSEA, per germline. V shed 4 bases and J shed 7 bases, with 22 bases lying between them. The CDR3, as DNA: TGCAGCGTTGGAAACCCTTACCTACAGGGAAGTGGCTACACCTTC. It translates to CSVGNPYLQGSGYTF.

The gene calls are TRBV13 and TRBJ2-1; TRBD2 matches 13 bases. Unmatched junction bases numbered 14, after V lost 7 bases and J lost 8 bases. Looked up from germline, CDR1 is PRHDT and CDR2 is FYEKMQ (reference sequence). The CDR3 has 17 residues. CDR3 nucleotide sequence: TGTGCCAGCATCGAATGGACCGGGACTAGCGGGGAGGATGAGCAGTTCTTC. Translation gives CASIEWTGTSGEDEQFF.

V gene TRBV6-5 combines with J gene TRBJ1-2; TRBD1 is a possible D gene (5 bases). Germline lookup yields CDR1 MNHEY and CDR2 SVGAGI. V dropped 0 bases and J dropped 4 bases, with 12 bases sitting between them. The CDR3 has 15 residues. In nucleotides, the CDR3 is TGTGCCAGCAGTTACTCGGTTCAGGGAGGCTATGGCTACACCTTC. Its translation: CASSYSVQGGYGYTF.

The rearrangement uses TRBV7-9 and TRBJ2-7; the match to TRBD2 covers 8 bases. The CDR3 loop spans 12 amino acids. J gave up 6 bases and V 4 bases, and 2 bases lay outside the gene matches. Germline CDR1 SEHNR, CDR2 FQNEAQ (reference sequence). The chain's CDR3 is CASSYTSGEQYF. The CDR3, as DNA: TGTGCCAGCAGCTATACTAGCGGCGAGCAGTACTTC.

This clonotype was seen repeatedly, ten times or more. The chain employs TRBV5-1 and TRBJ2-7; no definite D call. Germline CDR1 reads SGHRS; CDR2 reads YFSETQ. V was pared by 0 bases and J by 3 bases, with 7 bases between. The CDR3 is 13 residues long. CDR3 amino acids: CASSLEQYYEQYF. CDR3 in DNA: TGCGCCAGCAGCTTGGAACAGTACTACGAGCAGTACTTC. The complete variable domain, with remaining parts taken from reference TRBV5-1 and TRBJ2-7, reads KAGVTQTPRYLIKTRGQQVTLSCSPISGHRSVSWYQQTPGQGLQFLFEYFSETQRNKGNFPGRFSGRQFSNSRSEMNVSTLELGDSALYLCASSLEQYYEQYFGPGTRLTVT.

The CDR3 reads CASSQLEDGANVLTF. CDR3 bases: TGTGCCAGCAGCCAGTTGGAAGATGGGGCCAACGTCCTGACTTTC. V is TRBV14 and J is TRBJ2-6; no clear D. This CDR3 has 15 amino acids. The ends were cut back, 3 bases at V and 3 bases at J, with 9 bases in the middle. In germline, CDR1 is SGHDN, CDR2 FVKESK.

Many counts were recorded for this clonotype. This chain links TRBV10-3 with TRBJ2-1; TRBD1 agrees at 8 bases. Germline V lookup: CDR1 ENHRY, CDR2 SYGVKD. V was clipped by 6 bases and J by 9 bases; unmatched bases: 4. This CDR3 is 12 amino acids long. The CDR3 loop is CAIRRQGSEQFF. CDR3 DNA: TGTGCCATCAGAAGACAGGGGTCTGAGCAGTTCTTC.

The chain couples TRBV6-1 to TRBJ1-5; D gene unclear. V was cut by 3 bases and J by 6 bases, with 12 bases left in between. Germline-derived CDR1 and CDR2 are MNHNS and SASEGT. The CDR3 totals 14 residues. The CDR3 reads CASSESQFGQPQHF. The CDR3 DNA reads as TGTGCCAGCAGTGAGAGTCAGTTCGGTCAGCCCCAGCATTTT.